This TCR beta chain was sequenced in a study of T cell responses to AZD1222 COVID-19 vaccine. General study findings and limits: Only a handful of individuals given AZD1222 were seropositive at baseline. Compared with day 0, the breadth and depth of the Spike-specific TCR repertoire rose significantly after two doses of AZD1222. There were repertoire samples only from the period after the peak T cell response. Regions 160-218 and 743-854 dominated among vaccine-associated CD4 TCRs spanning spike.

Regarding this clone: The antigen is unknown.

CDR1 is SGHDN and CDR2 is FVKESK in the germline V gene. The CDR3 totals 16 residues. Trimming removed 1 base from V and 3 bases from J, with 15 bases in between. Assay: immunoSEQ multiplex PCR; the TCRdb copy retains only in-frame clones and omits some. The table has approximately 150,000 clones, approximately 88% seen once; the top ten hold approximately 2.3%. The sequenced sample was peripheral blood, obtained on day 0 of AZD1222 vaccination. The TCR comes from an adult in good health. J is TRBJ1-1 and V is TRBV14; D remains unclear. This CDR3 reads CASSQGRGLGDTEAFF. CDR3 coding DNA: TGTGCCAGCAGCCAAGGTCGAGGGCTTGGGGACACTGAAGCTTTCTTT.